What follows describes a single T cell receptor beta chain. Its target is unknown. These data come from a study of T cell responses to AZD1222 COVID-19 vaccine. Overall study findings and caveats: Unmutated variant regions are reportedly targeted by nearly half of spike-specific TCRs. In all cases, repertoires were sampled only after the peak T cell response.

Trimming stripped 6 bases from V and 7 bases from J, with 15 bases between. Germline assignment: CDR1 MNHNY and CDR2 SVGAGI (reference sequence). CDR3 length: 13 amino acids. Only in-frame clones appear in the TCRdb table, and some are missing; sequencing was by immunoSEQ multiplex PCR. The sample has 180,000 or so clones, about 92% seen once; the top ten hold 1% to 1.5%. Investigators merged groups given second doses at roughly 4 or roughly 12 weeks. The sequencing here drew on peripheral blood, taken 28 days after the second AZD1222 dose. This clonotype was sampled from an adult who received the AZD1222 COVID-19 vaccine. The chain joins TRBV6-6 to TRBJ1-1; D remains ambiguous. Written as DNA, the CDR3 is TGTGCCAGCAGCCCTCGGACCTTGTTTGAAGCTTTCTTT. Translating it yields CASSPRTLFEAFF.